This TCR beta chain is drawn from a study of cytomegalovirus exposure and HLA in healthy donors. The study's findings and limits: A few CMV-associated chains proved CMV antigen-specific in vitro. TCR beta sequences reportedly predicted most subjects' HLA-A and HLA-B alleles accurately. It was fewer than 200 TCR beta chains that were listed as cytomegalovirus-associated.

A few counts support this clone. Its matching antigen is unknown. There are 15 residues in the CDR3. The V end lost 0 bases, the J end lost 1 base, and 9 bases lay between the germline ends. From germline, CDR1 is ENHRY and CDR2 SYGVKD. In the PCR, 60 Vbeta and 13 Jbeta primers were used. Using immunoSEQ multiplex PCR, the repertoire was profiled, and TCRdb retains in-frame clones only, with some absent. The sample has 180,000 or so clones; roughly three quarters are singletons. The chain uses TRBV10-3 and TRBJ1-1; D ambiguous. Material for sequencing was PBMCs. The source of this sequence is a woman in her 50s in good health and CMV-seronegative. CDR3 amino acids: CAISESAAGNTEAFF. CDR3 coding DNA: TGTGCCATCAGTGAGTCGGCAGCGGGGAACACTGAAGCTTTCTTT.